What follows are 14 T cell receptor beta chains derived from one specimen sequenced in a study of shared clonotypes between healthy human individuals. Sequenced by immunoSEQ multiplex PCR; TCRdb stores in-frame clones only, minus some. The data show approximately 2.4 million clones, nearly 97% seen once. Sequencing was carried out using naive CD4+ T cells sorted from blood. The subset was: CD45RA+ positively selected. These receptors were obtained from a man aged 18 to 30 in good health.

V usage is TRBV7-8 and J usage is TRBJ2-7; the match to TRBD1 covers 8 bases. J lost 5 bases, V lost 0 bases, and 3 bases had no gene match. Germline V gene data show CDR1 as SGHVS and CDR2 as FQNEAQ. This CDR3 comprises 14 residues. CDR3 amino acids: CASSLAPGGDEQYF. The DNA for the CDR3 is TGTGCCAGCAGCTTAGCGCCAGGGGGCGACGAGCAGTACTTC.

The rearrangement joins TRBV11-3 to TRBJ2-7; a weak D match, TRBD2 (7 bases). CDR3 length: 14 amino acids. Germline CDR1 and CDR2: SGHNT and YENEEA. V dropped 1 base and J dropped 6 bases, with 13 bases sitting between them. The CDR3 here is CASSLGRGAAEQYF. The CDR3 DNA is TGTGCCAGCAGCTTAGGTCGGGGGGCGGCCGAGCAGTACTTC.

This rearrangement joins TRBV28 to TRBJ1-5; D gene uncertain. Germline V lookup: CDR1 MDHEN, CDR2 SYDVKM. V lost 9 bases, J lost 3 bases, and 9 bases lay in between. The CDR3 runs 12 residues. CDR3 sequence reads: CASRRLNQPQHF. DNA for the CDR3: TGTGCCAGTCGTCGTCTCAATCAGCCCCAGCATTTT.

CDR3 residues: CASRPQGGSSYEQYF. Here the CDR3 DNA reads TGTGCCAGCAGACCACAGGGGGGAAGCTCCTACGAGCAGTACTTC. This chain links TRBV5-4 with TRBJ2-7, with 8 nucleotides matching TRBD1. Trimming cost V 5 bases and J 0 bases; bases outside gene matches: 7. This CDR3 is 15 amino acids long. Germline V gene data show CDR1 as SGHNT and CDR2 as YYREEE (reference sequence).

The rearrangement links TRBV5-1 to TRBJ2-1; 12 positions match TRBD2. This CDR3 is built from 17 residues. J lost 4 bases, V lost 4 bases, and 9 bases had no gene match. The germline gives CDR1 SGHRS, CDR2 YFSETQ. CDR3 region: CASSPFSSGRAYNEQFF. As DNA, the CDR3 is TGCGCCAGCAGCCCGTTCTCTAGCGGGAGGGCGTACAATGAGCAGTTCTTC. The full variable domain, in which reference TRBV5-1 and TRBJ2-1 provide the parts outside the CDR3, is KAGVTQTPRYLIKTRGQQVTLSCSPISGHRSVSWYQQTPGQGLQFLFEYFSETQRNKGNFPGRFSGRQFSNSRSEMNVSTLELGDSALYLCASSPFSSGRAYNEQFFGPGTRLTVL.

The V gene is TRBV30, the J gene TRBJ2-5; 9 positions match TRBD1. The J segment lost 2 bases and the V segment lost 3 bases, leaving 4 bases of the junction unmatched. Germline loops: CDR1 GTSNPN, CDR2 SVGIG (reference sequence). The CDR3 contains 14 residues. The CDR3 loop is CAWRRQGVQETQYF. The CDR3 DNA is TGTGCCTGGAGGCGACAGGGGGTTCAAGAGACCCAGTACTTC.

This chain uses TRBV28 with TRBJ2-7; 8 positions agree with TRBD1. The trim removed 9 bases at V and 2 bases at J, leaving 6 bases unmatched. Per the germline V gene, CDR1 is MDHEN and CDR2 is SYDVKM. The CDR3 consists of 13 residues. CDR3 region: CASVQGAAYEQYF. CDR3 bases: TGTGCCAGTGTCCAGGGGGCAGCCTACGAGCAGTACTTC.

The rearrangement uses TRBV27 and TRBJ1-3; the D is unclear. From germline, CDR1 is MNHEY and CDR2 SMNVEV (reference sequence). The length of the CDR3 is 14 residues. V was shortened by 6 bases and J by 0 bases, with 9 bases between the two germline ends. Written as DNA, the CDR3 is TGTGCCAGCAGACCTATGGACTCTGGAAACACCATATATTTT. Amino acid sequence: CASRPMDSGNTIYF.

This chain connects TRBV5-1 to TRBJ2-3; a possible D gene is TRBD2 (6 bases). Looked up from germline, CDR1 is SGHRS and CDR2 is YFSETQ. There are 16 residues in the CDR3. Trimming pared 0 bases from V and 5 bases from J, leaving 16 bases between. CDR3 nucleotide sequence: TGCGCCAGCAGCTTGGCCGGGGGACTCGGCAGAGATACGCAGTATTTT. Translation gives CASSLAGGLGRDTQYF.

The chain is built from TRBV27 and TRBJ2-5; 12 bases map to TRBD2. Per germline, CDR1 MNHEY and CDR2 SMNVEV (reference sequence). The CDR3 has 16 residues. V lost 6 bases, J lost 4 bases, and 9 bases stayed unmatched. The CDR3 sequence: CASSLQTSGGGETQYF. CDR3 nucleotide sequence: TGTGCCAGCAGCCTCCAGACTAGCGGGGGCGGAGAGACCCAGTACTTC.

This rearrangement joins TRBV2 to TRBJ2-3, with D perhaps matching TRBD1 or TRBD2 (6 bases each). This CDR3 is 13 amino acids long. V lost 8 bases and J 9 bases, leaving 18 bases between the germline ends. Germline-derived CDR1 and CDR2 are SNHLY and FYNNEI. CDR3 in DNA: TGTGCCAGCGGGGGCGCGGAGGGGTTGACGCAGTATTTT. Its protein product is CASGGAEGLTQYF.

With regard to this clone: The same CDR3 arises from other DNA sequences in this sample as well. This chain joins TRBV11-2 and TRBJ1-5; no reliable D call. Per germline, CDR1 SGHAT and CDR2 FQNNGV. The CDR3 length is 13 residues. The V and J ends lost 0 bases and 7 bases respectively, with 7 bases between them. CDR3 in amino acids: CASSLDRSQPQHF. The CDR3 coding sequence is TGTGCCAGCAGCTTAGACAGGTCGCAGCCCCAGCATTTT. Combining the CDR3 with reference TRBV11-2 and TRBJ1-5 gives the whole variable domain EAGVAQSPRYKIIEKRQSVAFWCNPISGHATLYWYQQILGQGPKLLIQFQNNGVVDDSQLPKDRFSAERLKGVDSTLKIQPAKLEDSAVYLCASSLDRSQPQHFGDGTRLSIL.

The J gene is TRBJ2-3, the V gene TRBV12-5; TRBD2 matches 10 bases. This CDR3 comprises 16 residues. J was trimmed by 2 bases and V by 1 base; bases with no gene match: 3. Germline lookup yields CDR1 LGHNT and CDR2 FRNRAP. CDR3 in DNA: TGTGCTAGTGGTTTGGGGACTAGCGGTTTCACAGATACGCAGTATTTT. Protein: CASGLGTSGFTDTQYF.

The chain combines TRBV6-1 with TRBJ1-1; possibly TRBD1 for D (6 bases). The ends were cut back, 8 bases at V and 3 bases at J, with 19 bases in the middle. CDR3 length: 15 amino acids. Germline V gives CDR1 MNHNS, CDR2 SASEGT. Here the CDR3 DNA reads TGTGCCAGCCTCGAAAGGGAGGGGGGAGACACTGAAGCTTTCTTT. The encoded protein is CASLEREGGDTEAFF.